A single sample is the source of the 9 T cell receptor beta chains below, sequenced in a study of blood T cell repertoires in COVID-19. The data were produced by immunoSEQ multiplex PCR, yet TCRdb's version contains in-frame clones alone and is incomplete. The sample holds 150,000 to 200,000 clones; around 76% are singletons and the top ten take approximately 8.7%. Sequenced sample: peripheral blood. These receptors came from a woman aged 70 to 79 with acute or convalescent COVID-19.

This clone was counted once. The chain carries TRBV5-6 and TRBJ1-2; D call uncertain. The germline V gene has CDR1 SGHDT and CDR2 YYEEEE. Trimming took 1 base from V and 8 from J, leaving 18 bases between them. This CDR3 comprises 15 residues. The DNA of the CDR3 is TGTGCCAGCAGCTTGTTGGTGACAAGGTCCTCGGGCTACACCTTC. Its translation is CASSLLVTRSSGYTF.

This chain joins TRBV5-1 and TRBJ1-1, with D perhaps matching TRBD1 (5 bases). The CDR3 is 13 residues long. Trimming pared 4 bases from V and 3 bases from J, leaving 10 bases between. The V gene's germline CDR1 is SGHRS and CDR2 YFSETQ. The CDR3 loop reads CASSPQVDTEAFF. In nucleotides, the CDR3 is TGCGCCAGCAGCCCACAGGTTGACACTGAAGCTTTCTTT.

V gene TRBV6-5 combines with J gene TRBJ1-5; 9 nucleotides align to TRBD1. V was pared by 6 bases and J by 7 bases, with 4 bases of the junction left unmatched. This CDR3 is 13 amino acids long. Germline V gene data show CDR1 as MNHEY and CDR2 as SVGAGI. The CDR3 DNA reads TGTGCCAGCAGCCGGGACAGGGACCAGCCCCAGCATTTT. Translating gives CASSRDRDQPQHF.

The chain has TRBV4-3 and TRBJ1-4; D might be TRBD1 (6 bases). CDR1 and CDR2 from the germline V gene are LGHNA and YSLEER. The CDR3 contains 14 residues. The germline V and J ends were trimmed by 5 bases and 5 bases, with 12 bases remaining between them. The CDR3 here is CASSSGERNEKLFF. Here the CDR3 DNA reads TGCGCCAGCAGCTCAGGGGAGAGGAATGAAAAACTGTTTTTT.

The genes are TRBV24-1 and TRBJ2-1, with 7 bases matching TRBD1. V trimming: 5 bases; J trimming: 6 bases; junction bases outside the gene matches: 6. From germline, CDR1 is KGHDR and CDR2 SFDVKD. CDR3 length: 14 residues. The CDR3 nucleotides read TGTGCCACCAGTGGCATACAGGGGCCCAATGAGCAGTTCTTC. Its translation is CATSGIQGPNEQFF.

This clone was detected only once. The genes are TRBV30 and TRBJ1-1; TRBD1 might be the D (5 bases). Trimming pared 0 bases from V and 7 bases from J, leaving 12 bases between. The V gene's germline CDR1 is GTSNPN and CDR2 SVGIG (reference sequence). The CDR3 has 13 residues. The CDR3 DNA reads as TGTGCCTGGAGTGTTTGGGGGGATGGTGAAGCTTTCTTT. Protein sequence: CAWSVWGDGEAFF.

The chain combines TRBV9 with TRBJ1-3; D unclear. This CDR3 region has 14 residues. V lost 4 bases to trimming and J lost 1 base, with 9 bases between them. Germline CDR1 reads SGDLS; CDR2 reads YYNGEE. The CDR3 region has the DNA TGTGCCAGCAGCCCTACAGTGTCTGGAAACACCATATATTTT. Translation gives CASSPTVSGNTIYF.

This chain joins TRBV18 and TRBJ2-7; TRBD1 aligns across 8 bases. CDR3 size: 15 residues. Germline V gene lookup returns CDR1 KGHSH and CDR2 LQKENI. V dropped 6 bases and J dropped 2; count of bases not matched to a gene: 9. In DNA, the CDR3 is TGTGCCAGCTCGGAAGGGACAGGACGCACCTACGAGCAGTACTTC. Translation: CASSEGTGRTYEQYF.

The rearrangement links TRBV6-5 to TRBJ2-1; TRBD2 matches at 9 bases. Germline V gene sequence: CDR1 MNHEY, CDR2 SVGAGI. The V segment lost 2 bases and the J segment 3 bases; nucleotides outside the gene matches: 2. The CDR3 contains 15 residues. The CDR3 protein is CASSYEAGGYNEQFF. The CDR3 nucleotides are TGTGCCAGCAGTTACGAAGCGGGGGGCTACAATGAGCAGTTCTTC.